This T cell receptor (beta chain) was profiled in a study of radiotherapy plus CTLA-4 blockade in lung cancer. Turning to the study itself: Among all patients, 18% showed objective responses, while more than 25% had disease control. Overall study results and limits: Together with interferon-beta, which increased in serum after radiation, early dynamic changes in blood T cell clones were reportedly the best predictors of response. There was expansion of tumor-derived TCR clones in blood after radiotherapy plus ipilimumab.

This CDR3 has 19 amino acids. The ends were cut back, 7 bases at V and 2 bases at J, with 31 bases in the middle. Per germline, CDR1 SQVTM and CDR2 ANQGSEA. Sequenced by immunoSEQ multiplex PCR; TCRdb stores in-frame clones only, minus some. Of more than 75,000 clones listed, roughly 80% are singletons. Note on this clone: Its antigen is not identified.

The sequencing here drew on peripheral blood, taken from a patient treated with radiotherapy plus ipilimumab. The TCR sequence derives from a human donor with non-small cell lung cancer that progressed on radiotherapy plus ipilimumab. This chain joins TRBV29-1 and TRBJ2-3, with D possibly being TRBD2 (6 bases). CDR3 bases: TGCAGCGCACTCGAGACCCTCGGCTCGGGTGGGGGGTACACAGATACGCAGTATTTT. Translation: CSALETLGSGGGYTDTQYF.